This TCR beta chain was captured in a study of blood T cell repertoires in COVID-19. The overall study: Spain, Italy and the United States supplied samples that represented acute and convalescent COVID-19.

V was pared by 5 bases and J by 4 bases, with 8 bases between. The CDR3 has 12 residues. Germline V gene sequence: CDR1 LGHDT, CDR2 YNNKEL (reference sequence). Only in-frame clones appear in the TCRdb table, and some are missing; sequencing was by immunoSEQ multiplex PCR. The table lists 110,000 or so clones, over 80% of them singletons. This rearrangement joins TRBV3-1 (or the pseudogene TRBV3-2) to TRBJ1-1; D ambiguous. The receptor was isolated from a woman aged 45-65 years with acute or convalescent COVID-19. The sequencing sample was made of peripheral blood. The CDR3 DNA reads TGTGCCAGCAGCTACAGTTTCACTGAAGCTTTCTTT. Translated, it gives CASSYSFTEAFF.